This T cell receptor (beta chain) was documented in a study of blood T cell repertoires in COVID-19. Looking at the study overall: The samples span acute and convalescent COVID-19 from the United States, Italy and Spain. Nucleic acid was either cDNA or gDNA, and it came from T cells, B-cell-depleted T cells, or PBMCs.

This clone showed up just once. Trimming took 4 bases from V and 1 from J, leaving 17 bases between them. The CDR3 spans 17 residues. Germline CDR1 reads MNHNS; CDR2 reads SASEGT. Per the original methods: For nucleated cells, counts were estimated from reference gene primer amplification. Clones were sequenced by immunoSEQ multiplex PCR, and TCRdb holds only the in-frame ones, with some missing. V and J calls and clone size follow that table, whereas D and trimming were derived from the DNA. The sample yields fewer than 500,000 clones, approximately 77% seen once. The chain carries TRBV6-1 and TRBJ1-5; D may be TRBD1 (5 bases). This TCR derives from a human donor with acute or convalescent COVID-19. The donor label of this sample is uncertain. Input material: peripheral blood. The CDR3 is CASSGLSGTSSNQPQHF. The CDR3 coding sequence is TGTGCCAGCAGTGGCCTCAGCGGGACGTCGAGCAATCAGCCCCAGCATTTT.